This paragraph reports one T cell receptor (beta chain). Its antigen remains unknown. Use of 60 Vbeta and 13 Jbeta primers characterized the PCR. The assay was immunoSEQ multiplex PCR, and TCRdb's table has in-frame clones only and misses some. The sample lists more than 150,000 clones, more than 75% occurring once. This sample was included in a study of cytomegalovirus exposure and HLA in healthy donors. Overall study results and limits: The majority of TCR sequences were rare, yet some public TCRs appeared in many donors.

Material: PBMCs. The sequence was obtained from a girl less than two years old in good health and CMV-seronegative.

The CDR3 region has the DNA TGTGCCAGCAGACTTAGCGGGAGGGCGTTCTACTACGAGCAGTACTTC. Its protein is CASRLSGRAFYYEQYF. V is TRBV5-4 and J is TRBJ2-7; TRBD2 agrees at 11 bases. This CDR3 comprises 16 residues. CDR1 and CDR2 (germline): SGHNT, YYREEE (reference sequence). V was clipped by 5 bases and J by 3 bases; unmatched bases: 10.